The 32 T cell receptor beta chains in this list originate from one sample, sequenced in a study of tissue T cells after allogeneic stem cell transplantation. Data came from immunoSEQ multiplex PCR; TCRdb stores just in-frame clones and leaves some out. The table shows some 48,000 clones, with over 70% occurring only once. Sequenced material: sorted cells pooled from one or two spleens. These receptors came from a pool of C57BL/6 mice in good health.

Worth noting for this clone: Gene names are mouse gene names. The CDR3 end is not reached by the read, which stops 1 residue before it; the germline J gene fills it in. The J gene is TRBJ2-1, the V gene TRBV19; no definite D call. The germline gives CDR1 FNHDT, CDR2 SITEND (reference sequence). Trimming removed 1 base from V and 4 bases from J, with 3 bases in between. The CDR3 totals 12 residues. CDR3 DNA (partial): TGTGCCAGCAGTATAAGGTATGCTGAGCAGTTC. It codes for CASSIRYAEQF. The complete CDR3 protein is CASSIRYAEQFF.

In this sample, this clone turned up a few times. Gene names refer to mouse genes. The read is 1 residue too short to cover the CDR3 end, so that end is filled in from the germline J gene. The chain combines TRBV2 with TRBJ1-5; TRBD1 matches 9 bases. J lost 6 bases, V lost 2 bases, and 5 bases had no gene match. This CDR3 contains 15 residues. Germline V gene sequence: CDR1 LGHNA, CDR2 YSYQKL. The CDR3 loop is CASSQSGQGIQAPLF. Incomplete CDR3 DNA: TGTGCCAGCAGCCAATCGGGACAGGGCATCCAGGCTCCGCTT.

As to this clone: Gene names and germline refer to mouse. Read sequence stops 1 residue before the CDR3 end, and the germline J gene provides the missing end. This chain uses TRBV26 with TRBJ2-7, with unresolved D. The V end lost 2 bases, the J end lost 0 bases, and 8 bases lay between the germline ends. Germline CDR1 reads KGHPV; CDR2 reads FQNQEV (reference sequence). This CDR3 region has 14 residues. The CDR3 reads CASSLARSSYEQYF. The CDR3 DNA, read in part, is TGTGCCAGCAGTCTGGCTAGGAGCTCCTATGAACAGTAC. The variable domain in full, completed from reference TRBV26 and TRBJ2-7, reads NSKVIQTPRYLVKGQGQKAKMRCIPEKGHPVVFWYQQNKNNEFKFLINFQNQEVLQQIDMTEKRFSAECPSNSPCSLEIQSSEAGDSALYLCASSLARSSYEQYFGPGTRLTVL.

The sample holds one count of this clone. Each gene name is a mouse one. From the germline J gene comes the end of the CDR3, since the read stops 1 residue before it. V gene TRBV19 combines with J gene TRBJ1-2; 9 bases map to TRBD1. The CDR3 sequence is 14 residues long. CDR1 is FNHDT and CDR2 is SITEND in the germline V gene (reference sequence). Trimming at V came to 4 bases and at J to 1 base, leaving 2 bases not matched to a gene. The CDR3 region is CASSRDRVNSDYTF. The part of the CDR3 DNA that was read is TGTGCCAGCAGTCGGGACAGGGTAAACTCCGACTACACC.

As to this clone: The genes are named according to mouse. The read finishes 1 residue shy of the CDR3 end, and the germline J gene is used to complete it. This sequence joins TRBV23 and TRBJ1-1; the D call in the table, TRBD1, was not verified against the DNA. There are 14 residues in the CDR3. In germline, CDR1 is KGHTA, CDR2 FQNQQP. The CDR3 is CSSSQSTGVPEVFF. The part of the CDR3 DNA that was read is TGCTCCAGCAGTCAATCTACAGGGGTTCCAGAAGTCTTC.

The sample holds a few counts of this clone. Gene names and germline refer to mouse. The read halts 1 residue ahead of the CDR3 end, with the missing end drawn from the germline J gene. This sample also contains other DNA sequences that code for the same CDR3. The J gene is TRBJ1-3, the V gene TRBV16; D remains ambiguous. V lost 1 base to trimming and J lost 0 bases, with 4 bases between them. Germline lookup yields CDR1 SGHSA and CDR2 FRNQAP. This CDR3 contains 14 residues. CDR3 amino acids: CASSLVDSGNTLYF. The CDR3 DNA, read in part, is TGTGCAAGCAGCTTAGTTGATTCTGGAAATACGCTCTAT. The variable domain in full, completed from reference TRBV16 and TRBJ1-3, reads NAGVIQTPRHKVTGKGQEATLWCEPISGHSAVFWYRQTIVQGLEFLTYFRNQAPIDDSGMPKERFSAQMPNQSHSTLKIQSTQPQDSAVYLCASSLVDSGNTLYFGEGSRLIVV.

Concerning this clone: The genes and germline here are from mouse. The read ends 1 residue shy of where the CDR3 ends; the end is completed using the germline J gene. The same CDR3 can be traced to other DNA sequences in this sample. This chain joins TRBV13-2 and TRBJ2-4, with unresolved D. V shed 1 base and J shed 0 bases, with 3 bases lying between them. This CDR3 is 13 amino acids long. In germline, CDR1 is NNHNN, CDR2 SYGAGS (reference sequence). CDR3 sequence reads: CASGDRSQNTLYF. CDR3 DNA (partial): TGTGCCAGCGGTGATCGTAGTCAAAACACCTTGTAC.

Points on this clone: The genes and germline here are from mouse. The DNA ends 1 residue before the CDR3 does, and the rest of the CDR3 is filled in from the germline J gene. This chain connects TRBV13-1 to TRBJ1-2; no firm D call. Germline V gene data show CDR1 as NSHNY and CDR2 as SYGAGN. V lost 0 bases and J 1 base, leaving 4 bases between the germline ends. There are 13 residues in the CDR3. The CDR3 sequence is CASSDGQNSDYTF. The covered CDR3 bases are TGTGCCAGCAGTGATGGACAAAACTCCGACTACACC.

As concerns this clone: Genes and germline come from the mouse. The read stops 1 residue short of the end of the CDR3; the missing end is completed from the germline J gene. The chain links TRBV26 to TRBJ1-2, with 11 bases that match TRBD1. With V trimmed by 4 bases and J by 3 bases, 4 bases remained unmatched. The CDR3 totals 15 residues. Germline CDR1 reads KGHPV; CDR2 reads FQNQEV (reference sequence). This chain's CDR3 is CASSPGTGGDSDYTF. The part of the CDR3 DNA that was read is TGTGCCAGCAGTCCCGGGACAGGGGGGGACTCCGACTACACC.

This clone appeared a single time. Here the gene names and germline are mouse. The DNA ends 1 residue before the CDR3 does, and the rest of the CDR3 is filled in from the germline J gene. The V call is TRBV15, the J call TRBJ1-5; 10 bases line up with TRBD1. Trimming at V came to 5 bases and at J to 5 bases, leaving 3 bases not matched to a gene. Germline V gene sequence: CDR1 SGHND, CDR2 FRSKSL. The CDR3 contains 14 residues. The CDR3 sequence is CASSAGTGDQAPLF. The sequenced CDR3 bases are TGTGCCAGCAGTGCCGGGACAGGGGACCAGGCTCCGCTT.

A word on this clone: Any gene name here is a mouse gene name. The DNA ends 1 residue before the CDR3 does, and the rest of the CDR3 is filled in from the germline J gene. The chain recombines TRBV4 with TRBJ2-3; 10 positions agree with TRBD2. Germline V gives CDR1 LGHDT, CDR2 YNNKQL (reference sequence). The V gene end was trimmed by 4 bases and the J gene end by 1 base; junction bases not matched to a gene: 8. This CDR3 is 17 amino acids long. The DNA read from the CDR3 is TGTGCCAGCAGCTTCTCGACTGGGGGGCGCCGTGCAGAAACGCTGTAT. Its translation: CASSFSTGGRRAETLY. In full, the CDR3 is CASSFSTGGRRAETLYF.

As concerns this clone: Here the gene names and germline are mouse. The CDR3 is cut off 1 residue early in the read; its end comes from the germline J gene. This sequence joins TRBV24 and TRBJ2-1; D uncertain. V lost 6 bases and J lost 1, with 7 bases in between. The CDR3 runs to 13 residues. Germline V gives CDR1 KGHTA, CDR2 FRNEEI. The CDR3 DNA, read in part, is TGTGCCAGCAGCCAACGGAACTATGCTGAGCAGTTC. Translating gives CASSQRNYAEQF. In full, the CDR3 is CASSQRNYAEQFF.

This clone was counted a single time. Germline and genes: mouse. The CDR3 end falls 1 residue outside the read, so it is completed with the germline J gene. The chain couples TRBV19 to TRBJ2-4; TRBD1 matches at 8 bases. The CDR3 covers 13 residues. With V trimmed by 2 bases and J by 7 bases, 3 bases remained unmatched. Germline loops: CDR1 FNHDT, CDR2 SITEND (reference sequence). CDR3 sequence: CASSIGQGDTLYF. Incomplete CDR3 DNA: TGTGCCAGCAGTATCGGACAGGGAGACACCTTGTAC.

To note about this clone: The gene names here belong to mouse. The CDR3 goes on 1 residue after the read ends, and that part is filled in from the germline J gene. Other DNA sequences within the sample encode an identical CDR3. The rearrangement links TRBV1 to TRBJ2-2; D gene ambiguous. V was shortened by 1 base and J by 1 base, with 4 bases between the two germline ends. This CDR3 has 14 residues. The germline V gene encodes CDR1 NSQYPW and CDR2 LRSPGD (reference sequence). Partial CDR3 DNA: TGCACCTGCAGTGCAGGGGGAAACACCGGGCAGCTCTAC. Amino acid sequence: CTCSAGGNTGQLY. The CDR3 as a whole reads CTCSAGGNTGQLYF.

This clone was seen only once. Gene labels here are mouse ones. The read terminates 1 residue before the CDR3 end, so the remaining end is supplied by the germline J gene. This rearrangement joins TRBV13-3 to TRBJ2-3, with TRBD1 identical over 7 bases. There are 14 residues in the CDR3. Losses at the gene ends were 5 bases for V and 3 bases for J; bases not matched to a gene: 6. The germline V gene has CDR1 NNHDY and CDR2 SYVADS. Partial CDR3 DNA: TGTGCCAGCAGCGCTGACAGGGCCGCAGAAACGCTGTAT. Translating it yields CASSADRAAETLY. The full CDR3 reads CASSADRAAETLYF.

As to this clone: Any gene name here is a mouse gene name. With the read ending 1 residue before the CDR3 end, the germline J gene is used to fill in that end. The rearrangement uses TRBV3 and TRBJ1-4; 7 bases align to TRBD1. J was trimmed by 4 bases and V by 3 bases; bases with no gene match: 2. CDR3 length: 14 residues. Germline CDR1 reads SNHLY; CDR2 reads FYNGKV (reference sequence). CDR3 DNA (partial): TGTGCCAGCAGCTTCGGGACAGACAACGAAAGATTATTT. Translation gives CASSFGTDNERLF. The entire CDR3 reads CASSFGTDNERLFF.

The table lists this clone with a few counts. Here the gene names and germline are mouse. The observed sequence ends 1 residue before the CDR3 terminus, with the missing tail filled in from the germline J gene. This sequence joins TRBV13-3 and TRBJ2-7; 7 bases are shared with TRBD1. Trimming at V came to 5 bases and at J to 0 bases, leaving 5 bases not matched to a gene. Germline CDR1 and CDR2: NNHDY and SYVADS. The length of the CDR3 is 14 residues. CDR3 DNA (partial): TGTGCCAGCAGGGAACAGGGGTCCTCCTATGAACAGTAC. Protein sequence: CASREQGSSYEQY. The full CDR3 protein reads CASREQGSSYEQYF.

Points on this clone: Gene names refer to mouse genes. The CDR3 end is not reached by the read, which stops 1 residue before it; the germline J gene fills it in. The chain carries TRBV31 and TRBJ2-5, with D possibly being TRBD2 (6 bases). This CDR3 spans 14 amino acids. Germline V gives CDR1 GKSSPN, CDR2 SITVG. Trimming left V 0 bases short and J 4 bases short, with 11 bases between. The CDR3 spells CAWSLDGGKDTQYF. The covered CDR3 bases are TGTGCCTGGAGTCTAGACGGGGGGAAAGACACCCAGTAC.

A word on this clone: Gene names follow the mouse nomenclature. The CDR3 end falls 1 residue outside the read, so it is completed with the germline J gene. This chain joins TRBV4 and TRBJ1-2; D call uncertain. Trimming shortened V by 3 bases and J by 1 base, and 3 bases separated the two germline ends. Looked up from germline, CDR1 is LGHDT and CDR2 is YNNKQL (reference sequence). CDR3 length: 12 amino acids. The CDR3 bases that were read are TGTGCCAGCAGCTACGGAAACTCCGACTACACC. It specifies CASSYGNSDYT. The entire CDR3 protein is CASSYGNSDYTF.

Points on this clone: Gene names and germline match the mouse. The read ends 1 residue before the CDR3 terminus; that terminus is restored from the germline J gene. The sample carries other DNA sequences with the same CDR3. This rearrangement joins TRBV13-2 to TRBJ2-4; D gene ambiguous. CDR3 size: 13 residues. CDR1 is NNHNN and CDR2 is SYGAGS in the germline V gene (reference sequence). V lost 0 bases to trimming and J lost 6 bases, with 8 bases between them. The CDR3 spells CASGDAGGNTLYF. The sequenced CDR3 bases are TGTGCCAGCGGTGATGCGGGAGGGAACACCTTGTAC.

As for this clone: The genes are named according to mouse. The read halts 1 residue ahead of the CDR3 end, with the missing end drawn from the germline J gene. V gene TRBV1 combines with J gene TRBJ1-6; 7 nucleotides line up with TRBD1. TRBJ1-6 is an ORF, and what it does is uncertain. CDR3 length: 14 residues. CDR1 NSQYPW and CDR2 LRSPGD come from the germline V gene (reference sequence). Germline trimming cut 4 bases from V and 4 bases from J; bases unmatched to any gene: 1. This chain's CDR3 is CTCSGGQYNSPLYF. Incomplete CDR3 DNA: TGCACCTGCAGTGGGGGACAGTATAATTCGCCCCTCTAC.

As regards this clone: The genes are named according to mouse. The CDR3 is cut off 1 residue early in the read; its end comes from the germline J gene. The chain links TRBV14 to TRBJ1-6; TRBD1 aligns across 8 bases. TRBJ1-6 carries the ORF label, with uncertain function. CDR1 and CDR2 from the germline V gene are SGHDT and FRDEAV. The CDR3 spans 15 residues. Trimming removed 5 bases from V and 5 bases from J; junction bases left unmatched: 6. The part of the CDR3 DNA that was read is TGTGCCAGCAGCCGGACAGGGAGGGATAATTCGCCCCTCTAC. Protein: CASSRTGRDNSPLY. The entire CDR3 protein is CASSRTGRDNSPLYF.

Comments on this clone: The gene names here belong to mouse. The CDR3 is cut off 1 residue early in the read; its end comes from the germline J gene. The V and J genes are TRBV5 and TRBJ2-5, with TRBD1 identical over 11 bases. Per germline, CDR1 LGHNA and CDR2 YNLKQL (reference sequence). This CDR3 is 14 amino acids long. The ends lost 5 bases at V and 6 bases at J; junction bases unmatched: 4. The sequenced CDR3 bases are TGTGCCAGCAGCTCGGACAGGGGGCAGGACACCCAGTAC. This sequence encodes CASSSDRGQDTQY. In full, the CDR3 reads CASSSDRGQDTQYF.

With respect to this clone: Each gene name is a mouse one. The sequence runs out 1 residue before the end of the CDR3; the remainder is reconstructed from the germline J gene. The rearrangement uses TRBV13-1 and TRBJ2-3, with 8 bases aligning to TRBD2. The CDR3 extends over 14 amino acids. With V trimmed by 1 base and J by 3 bases, 1 base remained unmatched. CDR1 is NSHNY, CDR2 SYGAGN, per germline. The CDR3 is CASSDSGGAETLYF. Partial CDR3 DNA: TGTGCCAGCAGTGATTCTGGGGGGGCAGAAACGCTGTAT.

As regards this clone: Gene names denote mouse genes. Read sequence stops 1 residue before the CDR3 end, and the germline J gene provides the missing end. The sample holds other DNA sequences that translate to the same CDR3. This chain uses TRBV5 with TRBJ1-4, with 7 bases that match TRBD1. V lost 0 bases, J lost 4 bases, and 2 bases stayed unmatched. This CDR3 region has 15 residues. Per germline, CDR1 LGHNA and CDR2 YNLKQL (reference sequence). CDR3 DNA, as far as it was read: TGTGCCAGCAGCCAAGAGGGACAGAGCAACGAAAGATTATTT. Protein: CASSQEGQSNERLF. The CDR3 in its entirety is CASSQEGQSNERLFF.

About this clone itself: Genes and germline are mouse. The read stops 1 residue short of the end of the CDR3; the missing end is completed from the germline J gene. V usage is TRBV1 and J usage is TRBJ1-6; D is undetermined. TRBJ1-6 carries the ORF label, with uncertain function. The germline V gene has CDR1 NSQYPW and CDR2 LRSPGD (reference sequence). This CDR3 comprises 16 residues. With 3 bases removed from V and 0 bases from J, the gap between germline ends came to 9 bases. The CDR3 reads CTCSATTNSYNSPLYF. CDR3 bases read: TGCACCTGCAGTGCGACAACAAATTCCTATAATTCGCCCCTCTAC.

To note about this clone: The genes are named according to mouse. Read data end 1 residue before the CDR3 end; the end is taken from the germline J gene. V usage is TRBV20 and J usage is TRBJ2-5, with 11 bases that match TRBD2. The CDR3 covers 14 residues. V was pared by 5 bases and J by 2 bases, with 3 bases of the junction left unmatched. The V gene's germline CDR1 is GFQATS and CDR2 STVNSAI. The CDR3 DNA, read in part, is TGTGGTGCTCTCGGACTGGGGGGCCAAGACACCCAGTAC. As protein: CGALGLGGQDTQY. The complete CDR3 sequence is CGALGLGGQDTQYF.

This clone showed up just once. The gene names given are mouse names. The read falls 1 residue short of the CDR3 end, and the missing part is taken from the germline J gene. J is TRBJ1-2 and V is TRBV31, with TRBD1 matching 8 bases. The CDR3 spans 13 residues. Germline V lookup: CDR1 GKSSPN, CDR2 SITVG. V shed 3 bases, J shed 3 bases, and the junction held 3 bases outside the gene matches. CDR3 DNA (partial): TGTGCCTGGAGCGAGACAGGGGACTCCGACTACACC. This gives the protein CAWSETGDSDYT. The whole CDR3 reads CAWSETGDSDYTF. Full variable domain (outside the CDR3, taken from reference TRBV31 and TRBJ1-2): AQTIHQWPVAEIKAVGSPLSLGCTIKGKSSPNLYWYWQATGGTLQQLFYSITVGQVESVVQLNLSASRPKDDQFILSTEKLLLSHSGFYLCAWSETGDSDYTFGSGTRLLVI.

Notes on this clone: Gene names denote mouse genes. With the read ending 1 residue before the CDR3 end, the germline J gene is used to fill in that end. This same CDR3 is encoded by further DNA sequences in the sample. J is TRBJ1-3 and V is TRBV3; weak D call: TRBD1 (5 bases). Trimming took off 2 bases at V and 0 bases at J, with 5 bases between the two ends. The germline CDR1 and CDR2 sequences are SNHLY and FYNGKV (reference sequence). The length of the CDR3 is 14 residues. The CDR3 bases that were read are TGTGCCAGCAGCTTAAGGGGTTCTGGAAATACGCTCTAT. Translating it yields CASSLRGSGNTLY. The whole CDR3 protein reads CASSLRGSGNTLYF. Filled out from reference TRBV3 and TRBJ1-3, the complete variable domain reads GPKVLQIPSHQIIDMGQMVTLNCDPVSNHLYFYWYKQILGQQMEFLVNFYNGKVMEKSKLFKDQFSVERPDGSYFTLKIQPTALEDSAVYFCASSLRGSGNTLYFGEGSRLIVV.

Concerning this clone itself: Gene names refer to mouse genes. The read terminates 1 residue ahead of where the CDR3 ends, so the germline J gene completes it. V and J are TRBV31 and TRBJ2-3, with D hard to call. CDR1 is GKSSPN, CDR2 SITVG, per germline. The CDR3 covers 12 residues. The V end lost 3 bases, the J end lost 0 bases, and 4 bases lay between the germline ends. The chain's CDR3 is CAWRNSAETLYF. The DNA read from the CDR3 is TGTGCCTGGAGGAACAGTGCAGAAACGCTGTAT.

This clone has more than one count but fewer than ten. Gene names denote mouse genes. The read gets to within 1 residue of the CDR3 end, and the germline J gene fills in the rest. The chain has TRBV5 and TRBJ2-7, with TRBD2 identical over 8 bases. The CDR3 runs to 14 residues. In germline, CDR1 is LGHNA, CDR2 YNLKQL (reference sequence). V gave up 1 base and J gave up 2 bases; unmatched junction bases: 1. Incomplete CDR3 DNA: TGTGCCAGCAGCCAAGCCTGGGGGGCCTATGAACAGTAC. Translating it yields CASSQAWGAYEQY. The whole CDR3 is CASSQAWGAYEQYF.

This clone was counted only a few times. The listed genes are named as in mouse. The CDR3 end lies 1 residue beyond the end of the read and is filled in from the germline J gene. The chain carries TRBV20 and TRBJ1-2; 7 nucleotides line up with TRBD1. Losses at the gene ends were 0 bases for V and 2 bases for J; bases not matched to a gene: 0. Germline assignment: CDR1 GFQATS and CDR2 STVNSAI. The CDR3 is 13 residues long. Incomplete CDR3 DNA: TGTGGTGCTAGGGAGACAGGGAACTCCGACTACACC. Protein sequence: CGARETGNSDYT. The CDR3 in its entirety is CGARETGNSDYTF.